This T cell receptor beta chain is from a study of T cells after yellow fever vaccination. The CDR3 runs 15 residues. V was trimmed by 5 bases and J by 5 bases, leaving 16 bases between them. Germline CDR1 SEHNR, CDR2 FQNEAQ (reference sequence). This clonotype was found a few times. Its antigen is currently unknown. As TCR cDNA was made by 5'RACE template switching, a universal primer site and UMIs were added. Each CDR3 protein gets one entry after TCRdb re-called the 5' RACE reads with MiXCR. The sample lists 300,000 to 350,000 distinct CDR3 sequences; 3.5% to 4.5% were seen once. Overall study findings and caveats: A small proportion of clonotypes was detected in both the CD4 and CD8 compartments.

The sample here was PBMCs, taken 5 days after the yellow fever booster vaccination. The V call is TRBV7-9, the J call TRBJ2-1; D possibly corresponds to TRBD1 (5 bases). The receptor's source is a man between 18 and 29 years old who received the YFV17D yellow fever vaccine. The CDR3 here is CASSPPWVDNNEQFF. CDR3 DNA: TGTGCCAGCAGCCCGCCGTGGGTGGACAACAATGAGCAGTTCTTC. The variable domain in full, completed from reference TRBV7-9 and TRBJ2-1, reads DTGVSQNPRHKITKRGQNVTFRCDPISEHNRLYWYRQTLGQGPEFLTYFQNEAQLEKSRLLSDRFSAERPKGSFSTLEIQRTEQGDSAMYLCASSPPWVDNNEQFFGPGTRLTVL.